The clone carrying this T cell receptor beta chain was recorded many times. What it binds is unknown. The source of the sample is a study of neurological immune-mediated disorders. Study-level results: Patients with HTLV-1-associated myelopathy showed the most TCR clonal expansion. Those with multiple sclerosis showed the least, falling below healthy controls. None of the features examined (clinical or MRI) was associated with the multiple sclerosis repertoire cluster. It was the repertoires of 18 of 34 multiple sclerosis patients that phylogenetic grouping placed in one related-CDR3 cluster, which is a possible signature.

The team produced cDNA through 5'RACE using 10-nucleotide random UMIs. TCRdb reprocessed the 5' RACE reads via MiXCR and lists one record per CDR3 protein. The profile shows tens of thousands of distinct CDR3 sequences, less than 2.5% of them singletons. Germline V gene data show CDR1 as DFQATT and CDR2 as SNEGSKA (reference sequence). V lost 0 bases and J lost 11, with 4 bases in between. The CDR3 has 9 residues. The sequenced sample was PBMCs. The receptor's source is a man in his fifties or sixties with multiple sclerosis. V gene TRBV20-1 combines with J gene TRBJ1-1; D ambiguous. DNA of the CDR3: TGCAGTGCTAGAGATAGCGCTTTCTTT. As protein: CSARDSAFF.